The clone carrying this TCR beta chain appeared many times. These data are taken from a study of blood T cell repertoires in COVID-19. Study-level information: Both acute and convalescent COVID-19 samples were obtained from the United States, Italy and Spain. T cells, B-cell-depleted T cells, or PBMCs supplied cDNA or gDNA.

Original methodology: Amplification from reference gene primers served as the basis for estimated nucleated cell counts. Some clones are missing from TCRdb's copy, which holds only in-frame ones; the method was immunoSEQ multiplex PCR. V, J and clone size reflect that table, while D and trimming were determined from the DNA. Here the sample spans 250,000 to 300,000 clones, around 81% being singletons. The CDR3 sequence is 14 residues long. The V end was cut by 9 bases, the J end by 0 bases, with 12 bases between. Germline loops: CDR1 SNHLY, CDR2 FYNNEI. The chain is built from TRBV2 and TRBJ2-1, with a possible D match to TRBD2 (6 bases). The receptor was derived from a woman aged 60-75 years with active or convalescent COVID-19. The sequenced material came from peripheral blood. The chain's CDR3 is CARGGESSYNEQFF. In DNA form, the CDR3 reads TGTGCCAGGGGCGGGGAGAGCTCCTACAATGAGCAGTTCTTC.